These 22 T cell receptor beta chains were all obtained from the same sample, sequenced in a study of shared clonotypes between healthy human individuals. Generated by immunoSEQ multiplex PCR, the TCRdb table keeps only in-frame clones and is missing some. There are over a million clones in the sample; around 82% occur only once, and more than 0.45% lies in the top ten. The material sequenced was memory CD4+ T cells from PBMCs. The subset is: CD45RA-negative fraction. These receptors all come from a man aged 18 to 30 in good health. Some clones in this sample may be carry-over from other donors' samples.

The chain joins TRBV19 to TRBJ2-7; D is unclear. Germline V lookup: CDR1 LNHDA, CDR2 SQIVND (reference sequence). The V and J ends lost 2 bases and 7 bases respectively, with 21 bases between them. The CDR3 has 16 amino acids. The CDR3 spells CASSITGSKNPYEQYF. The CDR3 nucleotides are TGTGCCAGTAGTATAACGGGTTCTAAAAACCCGTATGAGCAGTACTTC.

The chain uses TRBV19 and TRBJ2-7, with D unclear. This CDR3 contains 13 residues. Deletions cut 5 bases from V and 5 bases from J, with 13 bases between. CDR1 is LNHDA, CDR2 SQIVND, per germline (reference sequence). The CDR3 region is CASSPETLHEQYF. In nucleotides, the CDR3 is TGTGCCAGTAGTCCCGAGACATTACACGAGCAGTACTTC.

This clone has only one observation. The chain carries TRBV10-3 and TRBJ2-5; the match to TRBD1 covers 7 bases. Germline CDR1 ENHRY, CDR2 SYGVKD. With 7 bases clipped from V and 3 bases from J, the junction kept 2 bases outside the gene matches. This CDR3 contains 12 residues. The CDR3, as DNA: TGTGCCATCAAAGACAGGGAAGAGACCCAGTACTTC. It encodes CAIKDREETQYF.

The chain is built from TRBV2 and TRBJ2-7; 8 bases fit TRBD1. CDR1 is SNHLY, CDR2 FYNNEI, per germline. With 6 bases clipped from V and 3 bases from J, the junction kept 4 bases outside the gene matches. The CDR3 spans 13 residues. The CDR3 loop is CASRPDRDYEQYF. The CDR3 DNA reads TGTGCCAGCAGGCCGGACAGGGACTACGAGCAGTACTTC.

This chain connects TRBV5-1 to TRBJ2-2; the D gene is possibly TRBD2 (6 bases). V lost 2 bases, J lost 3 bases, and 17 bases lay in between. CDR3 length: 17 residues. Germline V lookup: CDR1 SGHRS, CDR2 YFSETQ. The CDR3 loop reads CASSFGPSTGDTGELFF. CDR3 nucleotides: TGCGCCAGCAGCTTTGGGCCCTCAACGGGGGACACCGGGGAGCTGTTTTTT.

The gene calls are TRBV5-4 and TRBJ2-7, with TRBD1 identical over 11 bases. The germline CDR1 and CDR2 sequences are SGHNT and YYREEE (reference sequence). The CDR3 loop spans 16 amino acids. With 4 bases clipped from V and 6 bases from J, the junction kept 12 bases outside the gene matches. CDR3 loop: CASSQGTGGINGEQYF. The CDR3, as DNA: TGTGCCAGCAGCCAAGGGACAGGGGGAATAAATGGCGAGCAGTACTTC.

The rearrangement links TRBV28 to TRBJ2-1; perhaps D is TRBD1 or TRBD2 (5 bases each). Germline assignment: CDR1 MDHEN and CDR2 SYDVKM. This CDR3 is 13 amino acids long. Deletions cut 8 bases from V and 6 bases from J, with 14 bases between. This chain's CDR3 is CASWGGYVNEQFF. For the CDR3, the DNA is TGTGCCAGCTGGGGCGGGTATGTCAATGAGCAGTTCTTC.

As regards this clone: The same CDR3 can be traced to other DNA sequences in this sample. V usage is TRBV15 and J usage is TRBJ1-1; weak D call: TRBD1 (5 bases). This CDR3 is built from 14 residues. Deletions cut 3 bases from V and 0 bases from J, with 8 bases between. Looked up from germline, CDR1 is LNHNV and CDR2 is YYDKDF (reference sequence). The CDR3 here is CATSSLTVNTEAFF. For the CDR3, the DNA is TGTGCCACCAGCAGCCTGACAGTGAACACTGAAGCTTTCTTT.

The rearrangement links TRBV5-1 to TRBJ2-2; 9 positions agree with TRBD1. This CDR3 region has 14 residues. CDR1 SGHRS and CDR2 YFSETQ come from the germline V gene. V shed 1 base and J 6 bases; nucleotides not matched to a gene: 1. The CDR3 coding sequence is TGCGCCAGCAGCTTGAACAGGGGGCCCGGGGAGCTGTTTTTT. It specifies CASSLNRGPGELFF.

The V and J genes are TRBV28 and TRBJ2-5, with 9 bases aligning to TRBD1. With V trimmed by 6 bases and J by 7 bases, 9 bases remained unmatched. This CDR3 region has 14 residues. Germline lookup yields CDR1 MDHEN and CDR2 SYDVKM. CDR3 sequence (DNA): TGTGCCAGCAGCACCCCGGGACAGGGAGGGACCCAGTACTTC. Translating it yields CASSTPGQGGTQYF.

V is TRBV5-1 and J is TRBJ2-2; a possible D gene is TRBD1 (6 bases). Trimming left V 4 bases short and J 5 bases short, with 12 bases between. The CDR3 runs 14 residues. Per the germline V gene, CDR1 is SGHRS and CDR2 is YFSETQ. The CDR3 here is CASSAGQFTGELFF. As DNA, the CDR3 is TGCGCCAGCAGCGCAGGACAGTTTACCGGGGAGCTGTTTTTT.

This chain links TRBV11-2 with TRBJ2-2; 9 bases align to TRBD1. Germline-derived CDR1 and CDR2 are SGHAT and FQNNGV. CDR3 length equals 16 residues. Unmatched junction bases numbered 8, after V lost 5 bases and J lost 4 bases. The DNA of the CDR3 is TGTGCCAGCAGCCACCAGGGGACAGGGCTCACCGGGGAGCTGTTTTTT. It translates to CASSHQGTGLTGELFF. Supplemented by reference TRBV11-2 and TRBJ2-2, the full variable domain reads EAGVAQSPRYKIIEKRQSVAFWCNPISGHATLYWYQQILGQGPKLLIQFQNNGVVDDSQLPKDRFSAERLKGVDSTLKIQPAKLEDSAVYLCASSHQGTGLTGELFFGEGSRLTVL.

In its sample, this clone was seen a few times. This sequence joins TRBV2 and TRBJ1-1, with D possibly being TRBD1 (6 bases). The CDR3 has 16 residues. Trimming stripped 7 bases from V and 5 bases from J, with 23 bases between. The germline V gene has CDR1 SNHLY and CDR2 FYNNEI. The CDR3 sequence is CASTKTNAGVGTEAFF. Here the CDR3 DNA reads TGTGCCAGCACCAAAACCAACGCAGGGGTAGGTACTGAAGCTTTCTTT.

CDR3 region: CAISEGRGDNQPQHF. Written as DNA, the CDR3 is TGTGCCATCAGTGAGGGCAGGGGGGACAATCAGCCCCAGCATTTT. The chain uses TRBV10-3 and TRBJ1-5; TRBD1 agrees at 7 bases. CDR3 length equals 15 residues. V was pared by 2 bases and J by 3 bases, with 4 bases of the junction left unmatched. Germline CDR1 ENHRY, CDR2 SYGVKD.

The CDR3 is CASSQDRQLVYEQYF. In DNA, the CDR3 is TGTGCCAGCAGCCAAGATCGCCAGCTAGTGTACGAGCAGTACTTC. The rearrangement uses TRBV4-2 and TRBJ2-7; no reliable D call. CDR3 length: 15 amino acids. The ends were cut back, 0 bases at V and 4 bases at J, with 13 bases in the middle. CDR1 and CDR2 (germline): LGHNA, YNFKEQ.

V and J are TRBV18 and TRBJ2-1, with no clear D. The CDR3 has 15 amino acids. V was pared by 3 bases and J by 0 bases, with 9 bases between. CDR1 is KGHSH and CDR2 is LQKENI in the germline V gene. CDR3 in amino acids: CASSPGLYSYNEQFF. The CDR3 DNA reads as TGTGCCAGCTCACCGGGGTTGTACTCCTACAATGAGCAGTTCTTC.

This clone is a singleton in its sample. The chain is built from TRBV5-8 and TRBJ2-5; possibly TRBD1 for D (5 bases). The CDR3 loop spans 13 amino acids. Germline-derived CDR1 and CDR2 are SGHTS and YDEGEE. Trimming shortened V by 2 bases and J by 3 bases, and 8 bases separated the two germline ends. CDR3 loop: CASSLSGKETQYF. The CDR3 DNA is TGTGCCAGCAGCTTATCAGGGAAAGAGACCCAGTACTTC.

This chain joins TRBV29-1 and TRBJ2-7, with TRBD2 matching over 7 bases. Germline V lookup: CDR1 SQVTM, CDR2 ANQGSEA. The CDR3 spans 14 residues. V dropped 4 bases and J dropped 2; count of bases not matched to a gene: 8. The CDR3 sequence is CSVVRASGTYEQYF. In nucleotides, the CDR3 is TGCAGCGTTGTTCGTGCTAGCGGTACCTACGAGCAGTACTTC.

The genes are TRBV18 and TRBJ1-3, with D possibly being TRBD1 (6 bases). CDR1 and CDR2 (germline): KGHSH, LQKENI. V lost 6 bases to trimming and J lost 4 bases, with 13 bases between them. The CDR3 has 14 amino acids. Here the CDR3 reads CASSAGVPGNTIYF. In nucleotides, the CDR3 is TGTGCCAGCTCGGCAGGGGTCCCAGGAAACACCATATATTTT. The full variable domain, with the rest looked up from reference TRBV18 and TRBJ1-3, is NAGVMQNPRHLVRRRGQEARLRCSPMKGHSHVYWYRQLPEEGLKFMVYLQKENIIDESGMPKERFSAEFPKEGPSILRIQQVVRGDSAAYFCASSAGVPGNTIYFGEGSWLTVV.

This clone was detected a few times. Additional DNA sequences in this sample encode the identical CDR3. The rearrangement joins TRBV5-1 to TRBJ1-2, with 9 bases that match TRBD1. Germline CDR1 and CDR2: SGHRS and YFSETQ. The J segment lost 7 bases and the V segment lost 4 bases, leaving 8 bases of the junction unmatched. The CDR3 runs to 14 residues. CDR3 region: CASSPGQGVPGYTF. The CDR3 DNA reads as TGCGCCAGCAGCCCGGGACAGGGTGTTCCTGGCTACACCTTC. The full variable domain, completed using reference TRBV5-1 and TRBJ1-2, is KAGVTQTPRYLIKTRGQQVTLSCSPISGHRSVSWYQQTPGQGLQFLFEYFSETQRNKGNFPGRFSGRQFSNSRSEMNVSTLELGDSALYLCASSPGQGVPGYTFGSGTRLTVV.

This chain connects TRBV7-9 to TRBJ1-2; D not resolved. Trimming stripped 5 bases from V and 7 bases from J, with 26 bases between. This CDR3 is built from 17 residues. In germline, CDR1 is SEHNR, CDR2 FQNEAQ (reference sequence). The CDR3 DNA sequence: TGTGCCAGCAGCCCGACTTTGGGAGCAACGATCCCGGCTGGCTACACCTTC. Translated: CASSPTLGATIPAGYTF.

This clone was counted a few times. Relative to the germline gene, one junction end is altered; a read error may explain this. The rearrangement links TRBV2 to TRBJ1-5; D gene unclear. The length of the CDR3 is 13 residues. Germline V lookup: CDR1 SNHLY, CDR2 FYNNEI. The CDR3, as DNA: TGTGCCAGCAGGGAAGATATGGTACGGCCCCAGCATTTT. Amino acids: CASREDMVRPQHF.